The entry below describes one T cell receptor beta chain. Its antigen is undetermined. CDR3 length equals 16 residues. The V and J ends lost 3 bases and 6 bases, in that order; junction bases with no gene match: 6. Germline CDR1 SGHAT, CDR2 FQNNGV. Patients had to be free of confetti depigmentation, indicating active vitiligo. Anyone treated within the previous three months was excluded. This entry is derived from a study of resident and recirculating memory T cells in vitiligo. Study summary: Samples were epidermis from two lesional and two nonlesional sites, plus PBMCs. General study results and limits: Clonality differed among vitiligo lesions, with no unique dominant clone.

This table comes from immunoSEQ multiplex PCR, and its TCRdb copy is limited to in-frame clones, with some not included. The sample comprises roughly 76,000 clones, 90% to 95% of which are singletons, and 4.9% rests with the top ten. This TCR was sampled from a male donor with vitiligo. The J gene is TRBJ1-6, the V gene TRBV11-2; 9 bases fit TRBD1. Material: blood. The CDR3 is CASSFGDREINSPLHF. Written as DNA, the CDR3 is TGTGCCAGCAGCTTTGGGGACAGGGAAATTAATTCACCCCTCCACTTT.